Listed here are 3 T cell receptor beta chains from one sample, sequenced in a study of T cells in women clearing cervical HPV infection. Sequencing used immunoSEQ multiplex PCR; TCRdb keeps in-frame clones, though not all of them. The listing records some 30,000 clones. The sequenced sample consisted of blood buffy coat. These receptors were obtained from a woman between 18 and 75 years old with a cervical HPV16 infection that either progressed to CIN3+ or cleared (not recorded which).

To note about this clone: The CDR3 is cut off 3 residues early in the read; its end comes from the germline J gene. The chain combines TRBV30 with TRBJ1-4; perhaps TRBD1 as D (5 bases). Trimming took 2 bases from V and 0 from J, leaving 19 bases between them. From germline, CDR1 is GTSNPN and CDR2 SVGIG (reference sequence). The CDR3 is 18 residues long. The CDR3 bases that were read are TGTGCCTGGAGTATGGGACTGACTTCGTATGCAACTAATGAAAAA. Translating gives CAWSMGLTSYATNEK. The full CDR3 sequence reads CAWSMGLTSYATNEKLFF.

Concerning this clone itself: The DNA ends 3 residues before the CDR3 does, and the rest of the CDR3 is filled in from the germline J gene. The chain uses TRBV29-1 and TRBJ2-1; 7 positions match TRBD2. There are 12 residues in the CDR3. Germline CDR1 is SQVTM and CDR2 is ANQGSEA. The ends lost 3 bases at V and 9 bases at J; junction bases unmatched: 5. The CDR3 loop is CSVDGGSGEQFF. The covered CDR3 bases are TGCAGCGTTGATGGCGGGAGTGGTGAG.

Comment on this clone: From the germline J gene comes the end of the CDR3, since the read stops 3 residues before it. The chain combines TRBV14 with TRBJ1-2; D call uncertain. CDR3 size: 13 residues. The germline V and J ends were trimmed by 0 bases and 3 bases, with 5 bases remaining between them. Germline-derived CDR1 and CDR2 are SGHDN and FVKESK. CDR3 region: CASSQDTYYGYTF. The sequenced CDR3 bases are TGTGCCAGCAGCCAAGACACTTACTATGGC.